These 15 T cell receptor beta chains share one sample of origin, sequenced in a study of OX40 agonist ivuxolimab in advanced cancers. TCRdb's copy holds only in-frame clones and misses some; the assay was immunoSEQ multiplex PCR. The sample contains more than 40,000 clones, over 75% of which appear only once. Here the sequenced sample was CD4+ or CD8+ T cells sorted from blood, taken in a trial of the OX40 agonist ivuxolimab. These receptors were obtained from an adult with an advanced solid tumor such as melanoma, head and neck, liver or kidney cancer.

This chain links TRBV30 with TRBJ2-1, with TRBD1 identical over 9 bases. Germline V gives CDR1 GTSNPN, CDR2 SVGIG (reference sequence). V lost 4 bases and J lost 2; bases outside the gene matches: 3. This CDR3 comprises 14 residues. The CDR3 loop is CAWTGQGPYNEQFF. CDR3 sequence (DNA): TGTGCCTGGACCGGACAGGGGCCCTACAATGAGCAGTTCTTC.

The chain's CDR3 is CASSFLNQPQHF. In nucleotides, the CDR3 is TGTGCCAGCAGCTTTCTAAATCAGCCCCAGCATTTT. This chain joins TRBV7-9 and TRBJ1-5; D unclear. Trimming cost V 3 bases and J 4 bases, with 4 bases left between them. Germline CDR1 is SEHNR and CDR2 is FQNEAQ (reference sequence). The CDR3 length is 12 residues.

The genes are TRBV5-4 and TRBJ1-4; TRBD1 matches at 9 bases. The CDR3 is 14 residues long. CDR1 and CDR2 (germline): SGHNT, YYREEE (reference sequence). V gave up 2 bases and J gave up 7 bases; unmatched junction bases: 3. This chain's CDR3 is CASSFGTGLEKLFF. The CDR3 coding sequence is TGTGCCAGCAGCTTCGGGACAGGGCTTGAAAAACTGTTTTTT.

In this sample, this clone turned up once. This chain links TRBV4-2 with TRBJ2-7; 10 nucleotides align to TRBD2. The CDR3 loop spans 17 amino acids. The germline CDR1 and CDR2 sequences are LGHNA and YNFKEQ. Trimming at V came to 0 bases and at J to 0 bases, leaving 5 bases not matched to a gene. The CDR3 here is CASSQDLLAGTSYEQYF. DNA of the CDR3: TGTGCCAGCAGCCAAGATCTACTAGCGGGGACCTCCTACGAGCAGTACTTC.

The chain carries TRBV7-8 and TRBJ2-7; 8 bases match TRBD2. This CDR3 is 16 amino acids long. Germline CDR1 is SGHVS and CDR2 is FQNEAQ. V dropped 7 bases and J dropped 1; count of bases not matched to a gene: 12. The CDR3 sequence: CASTTQSAGESYEQYV. In nucleotides, the CDR3 is TGTGCCAGCACTACCCAATCAGCGGGGGAGTCCTACGAGCAGTACGTC.

This clone was detected only a few times. The rearrangement links TRBV9 to TRBJ1-2; no clear D gene. CDR1 and CDR2 (germline): SGDLS, YYNGEE. Trimming removed 0 bases from V and 6 bases from J, with 9 bases in between. This CDR3 contains 13 residues. CDR3: CASSVEAVDGYTF. Here the CDR3 DNA reads TGTGCCAGCAGCGTAGAGGCGGTGGATGGCTACACCTTC.

V usage is TRBV7-9 and J usage is TRBJ2-5; tentatively, D is TRBD1 or TRBD2 (5 bases each). The CDR3 totals 14 residues. Per germline, CDR1 SEHNR and CDR2 FQNEAQ (reference sequence). V lost 4 bases, J lost 3 bases, and 12 bases lay in between. This CDR3 reads CASSSPGQKETQYF. The CDR3 DNA reads as TGTGCCAGCAGCTCCCCGGGGCAGAAAGAGACCCAGTACTTC.

The chain recombines TRBV6-5 with TRBJ2-3, with a possible D match to TRBD1 (6 bases). V lost 10 bases and J lost 6, with 17 bases in between. This CDR3 is 13 amino acids long. CDR1 and CDR2 (germline): MNHEY, SVGAGI. The CDR3, as DNA: TGTGCCACTAAAAACAGGGTTTCGGATACGCAGTATTTT. Residues: CATKNRVSDTQYF.

The count of this clone is one. The V and J genes are TRBV6-6 and TRBJ1-3; 7 bases are a match to TRBD1. The CDR3 consists of 15 residues. Germline V gene lookup returns CDR1 MNHNY and CDR2 SVGAGI (reference sequence). Trimming at V came to 6 bases and at J to 3 bases, leaving 8 bases not matched to a gene. CDR3 nucleotide sequence: TGTGCCAGCAGCCAGGACAGGCAGAGTGGAAACACCATATATTTT. It yields the protein CASSQDRQSGNTIYF.

The chain uses TRBV7-3 and TRBJ2-3; 14 bases fit TRBD2. V lost 2 bases to trimming and J lost 6 bases; unmatched junction nucleotides: 1. Germline V lookup: CDR1 SGHTA, CDR2 FQGTGA. This CDR3 is built from 15 residues. CDR3 bases: TGTGCCAGCAGCTTAGGGACTAGCGGGAGCGATACGCAGTATTTT. Its translation is CASSLGTSGSDTQYF.

The genes are TRBV29-1 and TRBJ2-1; unclear D gene. Germline assignment: CDR1 SQVTM and CDR2 ANQGSEA. The CDR3 has 9 amino acids. Trimming shortened V by 2 bases and J by 10 bases, and 3 bases separated the two germline ends. The CDR3: CSVESEQFF. The CDR3 DNA sequence: TGCAGCGTTGAATCGGAGCAGTTCTTC.

V is TRBV14 and J is TRBJ2-1; 7 bases are shared with TRBD2. V was pared by 4 bases and J by 3 bases, with 9 bases of the junction left unmatched. The CDR3 length is 16 residues. Looked up from germline, CDR1 is SGHDN and CDR2 is FVKESK. The CDR3 DNA is TGTGCCAGCAGCCCTTGGGACTACCAGAGCTACAATGAGCAGTTCTTC. It translates to CASSPWDYQSYNEQFF.

This rearrangement joins TRBV19 to TRBJ2-3; 7 bases agree with TRBD1. The CDR3 has 12 amino acids. V was clipped by 3 bases and J by 8 bases; unmatched bases: 2. Germline V gene data show CDR1 as LNHDA and CDR2 as SQIVND (reference sequence). The CDR3 coding sequence is TGTGCCAGTAGTATCTCAGGGGGTACGCAGTATTTT. Translation: CASSISGGTQYF.

The chain uses TRBV4-3 and TRBJ1-2; D perhaps matches TRBD1 (6 bases). V dropped 0 bases and J dropped 12 bases, with 14 bases sitting between them. This CDR3 contains 13 residues. Germline values: CDR1 LGHNA, CDR2 YSLEER. The CDR3: CASSQDRGMRDTF. DNA for the CDR3: TGCGCCAGCAGCCAAGACAGGGGAATGCGCGACACCTTC.

The chain couples TRBV29-1 to TRBJ2-2; D is undetermined. Trimming took 4 bases from V and 7 from J, leaving 10 bases between them. The CDR3 loop spans 12 amino acids. Germline V gene data show CDR1 as SQVTM and CDR2 as ANQGSEA. The DNA of the CDR3 is TGCAGCGTTGTAATACGAAGCGGGGAGCTGTTTTTT. Its translation: CSVVIRSGELFF.